This is a list of T cell receptor beta chains from one sample in a study of shared clonotypes between healthy human individuals. TCRdb's table, derived via immunoSEQ multiplex PCR, lists solely in-frame clones and lacks some. The sample contains around 2.5 million clones, roughly 93% of which appear only once. Sequenced sample: naive CD4+ T cells from PBMCs. These receptors originate from a man younger than 35 in good health. Some clones in this sample may be carry-over from other donors' samples. The CDR3 runs from the conserved cysteine through the conserved F or W. D genes are given only for firm matches. Clone size appears in some rows only: once, few, many, or a class for an expanded clone.

J: TRBJ2-6
size: .
V: TRBV5-4
D: .
DNA: TGTGCCATCCCTCCGGGACCCCGCGGTTCTGGGGCCAACGTCCTGACTTTC
CDR3: CAIPPGPRGSGANVLTF

J: TRBJ2-5
size: .
V: TRBV19
D: .
DNA: TGTGCCAGCCGGGGCAGGCAAGTCCAAGAGACCCAGTACTTC
CDR3: CASRGRQVQETQYF

J: TRBJ2-1
size: few
V: TRBV5-1
D: .
DNA: TGCGCCAGCAGCTTGGTGGCGGACAATGAGCAGTTCTTC
CDR3: CASSLVADNEQFF

J: TRBJ2-1
size: once
V: TRBV9
D: .
DNA: TGTGCCAGCAGCTCGTTCGGAGCTCACTACAATGAGCAGTTCTTC
CDR3: CASSSFGAHYNEQFF

J: TRBJ1-2
size: .
V: TRBV23-1
D: .
DNA: TGCGCCAGCAGTCAAGTGGTTCCGCCAGGGGTTAACTATGGCTACACCTTC
CDR3: CASSQVVPPGVNYGYTF

J: TRBJ1-1
size: once
V: TRBV6-1
D: .
DNA: TGTGCCAGCAGTGAAGGACACGGCTACGCGTCTGGTGAAGCTTTCTTT
CDR3: CASSEGHGYASGEAFF

J: TRBJ2-7
size: .
V: TRBV6-5
D: TRBD2
DNA: TGTGCCAGCAGATCAGGACTAGCAGGCGACGAGCAGTACTTC
CDR3: CASRSGLAGDEQYF

J: TRBJ2-1
size: .
V: TRBV10-3
D: TRBD2
DNA: TGTGCCATCAGTGAGTCCGGGGGGGGCTACAATGAGCAGTTCTTC
CDR3: CAISESGGGYNEQFF

J: TRBJ1-4
size: once
V: TRBV9
D: TRBD1
DNA: TGTGCCAGCAGCGCTCCCGGGACAGGGAATGAAAAACTGTTTTTT
CDR3: CASSAPGTGNEKLFF

J: TRBJ2-5
size: .
V: TRBV5-1
D: .
DNA: TGCGCCAGCAGCTTGGGAGGACAAGAGACCCAGTACTTC
CDR3: CASSLGGQETQYF

J: TRBJ2-1
size: once
V: TRBV6-5
D: .
DNA: TGTGCCAGCAGTCAAGGGAGCCAGCAGTTCTTC
CDR3: CASSQGSQQFF

J: TRBJ2-7
size: .
V: TRBV27
D: TRBD2
DNA: TGTGCCAGCAGTTTGGGGACTAGCGGGACCACCTACGAGCAGTACTTC
CDR3: CASSLGTSGTTYEQYF

J: TRBJ2-3
size: .
V: TRBV4-2
D: TRBD2
DNA: TGTGCCAGCAGCCAGGGAGGCGGGGGGACTTCCACAGATACGCAGTATTTT
CDR3: CASSQGGGGTSTDTQYF

J: TRBJ2-2
size: .
V: TRBV15
D: TRBD2
DNA: TGTGCCACCAGCGGATTCATAGCGGGAGATATCACCGGGGAGCTGTTTTTT
CDR3: CATSGFIAGDITGELFF

J: TRBJ2-7
size: .
V: TRBV6-1
D: TRBD2
DNA: TGTGCCAGCTCTGGGACTAGGGTCCACGAGCAGTACTTC
CDR3: CASSGTRVHEQYF

J: TRBJ2-7
size: .
V: TRBV7-5
D: .
DNA: TGTGTCAGAAGCACGCGCCGACAGCTTAGCTCCTACGAGCAGTACTTC
CDR3: CVRSTRRQLSSYEQYF

J: TRBJ2-4
size: .
V: TRBV5-1
D: .
DNA: TGCGCCAGCAGCTTGGCTCGGTCAGGGTGGGCCAAAAACATTCAGTACTTC
CDR3: CASSLARSGWAKNIQYF

J: TRBJ2-5
size: .
V: TRBV7-9
D: TRBD2
DNA: TGTGCCAGCAGCTTACGGACTAGCGGGAGGGGAGAGACCCAGTACTTC
CDR3: CASSLRTSGRGETQYF

J: TRBJ2-7
size: .
V: TRBV21-1
D: .
DNA: TGTGCCAGCATCCAAGGACTAGCGGGATCCTACGAGCAGTACTTC
CDR3: CASIQGLAGSYEQYF

J: TRBJ1-2
size: .
V: TRBV5-6
D: .
DNA: TGTGCCAGCAGCAGGAAGGCAGACTATGGCTACACCTTC
CDR3: CASSRKADYGYTF

J: TRBJ1-3
size: once
V: TRBV18
D: .
DNA: TGTGCCAGCTCACCAGCTCACGGGGGTCCCTCTGGAAACACCATATATTTT
CDR3: CASSPAHGGPSGNTIYF

J: TRBJ1-2
size: .
V: TRBV28
D: .
DNA: TGTGCCAGCACTGACAGCAACTATGGCTACACCTTC
CDR3: CASTDSNYGYTF

J: TRBJ2-5
size: .
V: TRBV9
D: .
DNA: TGTGCCAGCAGCGTAGAGAACTCGGAGACCCAGTACTTC
CDR3: CASSVENSETQYF

J: TRBJ2-7
size: once
V: TRBV28
D: .
DNA: TGTGCCAGCAGTTTAAATAGCTACGAGCAGTACTTC
CDR3: CASSLNSYEQYF

J: TRBJ2-1
size: .
V: TRBV11-3
D: TRBD1
DNA: TGTGCCAGCAGCAAAAGACAGGGAAACAATGAGCAGTTCTTC
CDR3: CASSKRQGNNEQFF

J: TRBJ2-3
size: .
V: TRBV18
D: .
DNA: TGTGCCAGCTCACCACAAACGGGAGCGGTCACAGATACGCAGTATTTT
CDR3: CASSPQTGAVTDTQYF

J: TRBJ2-5
size: .
V: TRBV7-8
D: TRBD1
DNA: TGTGCCAGCAGCTACCGGACAGGGCAAGAGACCCAGTACTTC
CDR3: CASSYRTGQETQYF

J: TRBJ2-7
size: .
V: TRBV2
D: TRBD2
DNA: TGTGCCAGCAGCGTCCGCGTTAGCGGGCGCGAGCAGTACTTC
CDR3: CASSVRVSGREQYF

J: TRBJ2-3
size: .
V: TRBV18
D: TRBD2
DNA: TGTGCCAGCTCACCAGCACTAGCGGGAAGCACAGATACGCAGTATTTT
CDR3: CASSPALAGSTDTQYF

J: TRBJ2-1
size: .
V: TRBV28
D: .
DNA: TGTGCCAGCAGAATCAACAATGAGCAGTTCTTC
CDR3: CASRINNEQFF

J: TRBJ2-2
size: .
V: TRBV2
D: .
DNA: TGTGCCAGCAAGTTAGGGACTAACACCGGGGAGCTGTTTTTT
CDR3: CASKLGTNTGELFF

J: TRBJ2-1
size: .
V: TRBV5-1
D: .
DNA: TGCGCCAGCAACTTCGGGGCGGAGACTTACAATGAGCAGTTCTTC
CDR3: CASNFGAETYNEQFF

J: TRBJ1-2
size: .
V: TRBV7-9
D: .
DNA: TGTGCCAGCAGCTTAGTTGCGGCGGGCTACACCTTC
CDR3: CASSLVAAGYTF

J: TRBJ1-2
size: .
V: TRBV27
D: .
DNA: TGTGCCAGCAGTTCCAAACTTTTAACAGCTACCGCTAACTATGGCTACACCTTC
CDR3: CASSSKLLTATANYGYTF

J: TRBJ2-1
size: .
V: TRBV7-3
D: TRBD2
DNA: TGTGCCAGCAGCCCCAGGCACCTAGCGGGGGTCTACAATGAGCAGTTCTTC
CDR3: CASSPRHLAGVYNEQFF

J: TRBJ2-1
size: .
V: TRBV7-8
D: .
DNA: TGTGCCAGCAGCTTAGAGGAGACTAGTTATGAGCAGTTCTTC
CDR3: CASSLEETSYEQFF

J: TRBJ2-3
size: .
V: TRBV9
D: TRBD2
DNA: TGTGCCAGCAGTCCTCTAGCGGGAGGGAAGCTAGATACGCAGTATTTT
CDR3: CASSPLAGGKLDTQYF

J: TRBJ1-4
size: .
V: TRBV27
D: .
DNA: TGTGCCAGCTCTCGACCTAATGAAAAACTGTTTTTT
CDR3: CASSRPNEKLFF

J: TRBJ2-7
size: .
V: TRBV30
D: .
DNA: TGTGCCTGGAGTGTAAAAAGGGGCGAGCGGACCCTGGTTGCTCTCGAGCAGTACTTC
CDR3: CAWSVKRGERTLVALEQYF

J: TRBJ2-5
size: .
V: TRBV5-4
D: TRBD2
DNA: TGTGCCAGCAGCGCGGGGGGCCTCCAAGAGACCCAGTACTTC
CDR3: CASSAGGLQETQYF

J: TRBJ2-1
size: .
V: TRBV9
D: TRBD2
DNA: TGTGCCAGCAGCACCCGGGACTACTACAATGAGCAGTTCTTC
CDR3: CASSTRDYYNEQFF

J: TRBJ2-1
size: .
V: TRBV5-1
D: .
DNA: TGCGCCAGCAGCTTGGAGGGGAGGAGCTCCTACAATGAGCAGTTCTTC
CDR3: CASSLEGRSSYNEQFF

J: TRBJ1-1
size: .
V: TRBV27
D: .
DNA: TGTGCCAGCAGTTTTCTTGGGAGCACTGAAGCTTTCTTT
CDR3: CASSFLGSTEAFF

J: TRBJ2-7
size: .
V: TRBV6-1
D: TRBD2
DNA: TGTGCCAGCAGGGAAATAGCGGGAGGGCCCTACGAGCAGTACTTC
CDR3: CASREIAGGPYEQYF

J: TRBJ1-1
size: .
V: TRBV28
D: TRBD1
DNA: TGTGCCAGCAGACGGACAGGGAGCGGTGAAGCTTTCTTT
CDR3: CASRRTGSGEAFF